These 29 T cell receptor beta chains were all obtained from the same sample, sequenced in a study of vaccination effects on CD4 cells after COVID-19. Here immunoSEQ multiplex PCR was the method, and the copy in TCRdb shows in-frame clones only, minus some. The sample lists about 24,000 clones; roughly 80% were seen once. The antigens these receptors bind are not known. Antigen-specific CD4+ T cell clonotypes were called by their expansion after viral peptide-pool culture in ViraFEST. With about 9 days of culture completed, CD4+ T cells were isolated. Having tested negative for nucleocapsid antibodies, the vaccine recipients showed no prior SARS-CoV-2 infection. The source was CD4+ T cells from PBMCs cultured with HCoV-NL63 spike peptides, collected before COVID-19 vaccination. These receptors originate from a human donor who received a COVID-19 vaccine.

The chain links TRBV21-1 to TRBJ2-3; the table's D call of TRBD2 was not tested on the DNA. TRBV21-1 is assigned pseudogene status. The CDR3 covers 14 residues. The CDR3 DNA reads as TGTGCCAGCAGCTCAATGGGCGGCGGGAGTACGCAGTATTTT. Protein: CASSSMGGGSTQYF.

The chain links TRBV5-4 to TRBJ1-6, with 8 bases fitting TRBD1. Losses at the gene ends were 2 bases for V and 8 bases for J; bases not matched to a gene: 6. Germline CDR1 reads SGHNT; CDR2 reads YYREEE (reference sequence). The length of the CDR3 is 15 residues. The CDR3 DNA sequence: TGTGCCAGCAGCTTAACCGGGACAGGTTATTCACCCCTCCACTTT. As protein: CASSLTGTGYSPLHF.

This chain connects TRBV6-5 to TRBJ2-7; 11 bases align to TRBD2. The junction had 3 bases not matched to a gene; V was cut back by 0 bases and J by 2 bases. Germline assignment: CDR1 MNHEY and CDR2 SVGAGI. The CDR3 runs 16 residues. The CDR3 DNA is TGTGCCAGCAGTTACTCAGAGACTAGCGGGGCCTACGAGCAGTACTTC. Residues: CASSYSETSGAYEQYF.

The chain is built from TRBV6-5 and TRBJ2-1; 7 nucleotides match TRBD1. The CDR3 is made up of 15 amino acids. Trimming took 6 bases from V and 4 from J; bases not matched to a gene: 9. Germline loops: CDR1 MNHEY, CDR2 SVGAGI. The CDR3 loop reads CASRPTGQSYNEQFF. CDR3 sequence (DNA): TGTGCCAGCAGGCCTACGGGACAGTCGTACAATGAGCAGTTCTTC.

The chain is built from TRBV10-1 and TRBJ2-6; D is undetermined. The germline V gene has CDR1 WNHNN and CDR2 SYGVQD (reference sequence). The CDR3 length is 13 residues. Trimming removed 0 bases from V and 3 bases from J, with 0 bases in between. The CDR3 region has the DNA TGCGCCAGCAGTGAGTCTGGGGCCAACGTCCTGACTTTC. Its translation: CASSESGANVLTF.

This sequence joins TRBV6-5 and TRBJ2-1; D is tentatively TRBD1 or TRBD2 (6 bases each). CDR1 is MNHEY, CDR2 SVGAGI, per germline. The CDR3 loop spans 15 amino acids. With 3 bases removed from V and 4 bases from J, the gap between germline ends came to 13 bases. For the CDR3, the DNA is TGTGCCAGCAGTTATCGCCGGGGGCCTTACAATGAGCAGTTCTTC. Its translation is CASSYRRGPYNEQFF.

The V gene is TRBV7-9, the J gene TRBJ1-4, with D unresolved. Trimming removed 1 base from V and 5 bases from J, with 11 bases in between. Per germline, CDR1 SEHNR and CDR2 FQNEAQ (reference sequence). The CDR3 covers 15 residues. CDR3 in DNA: TGTGCCAGCAGCTTAGTCCCGGAAAAAAATGAAAAACTGTTTTTT. Protein: CASSLVPEKNEKLFF. The whole variable domain, remainder taken from reference TRBV7-9 and TRBJ1-4, is DTGVSQNPRHKITKRGQNVTFRCDPISEHNRLYWYRQTLGQGPEFLTYFQNEAQLEKSRLLSDRFSAERPKGSFSTLEIQRTEQGDSAMYLCASSLVPEKNEKLFFGSGTQLSVL.

V usage is TRBV18 and J usage is TRBJ1-1, with 8 bases matching TRBD1. The CDR3 is made up of 17 amino acids. Germline CDR1 and CDR2: KGHSH and LQKENI. The trim removed 3 bases at V and 1 base at J, leaving 10 bases unmatched. CDR3 protein: CASSPQDLTGANTEAFF. CDR3 sequence (DNA): TGTGCCAGCTCACCTCAGGATCTGACAGGGGCGAACACTGAAGCTTTCTTT.

The sample holds one count of this clone. This chain joins TRBV18 and TRBJ1-5; D is ambiguous. This CDR3 comprises 13 residues. Trimming stripped 2 bases from V and 8 bases from J, with 10 bases between. CDR1 is KGHSH and CDR2 is LQKENI in the germline V gene. CDR3 in DNA: TGTGCCAGCTCACCATTTTCGAGGGAGCCCCAGCATTTT. It encodes CASSPFSREPQHF.

J is TRBJ2-5 and V is TRBV12-5; D remains ambiguous. Germline lookup yields CDR1 LGHNT and CDR2 FRNRAP. Trimming took 0 bases from V and 9 from J, leaving 5 bases between them. The CDR3 extends over 11 amino acids. The CDR3: CASGLVRPQYF. In DNA form, the CDR3 reads TGTGCTAGTGGTTTGGTACGCCCCCAGTACTTC.

V and J are TRBV11-2 and TRBJ1-2, with a weak D call TRBD1 (6 bases). V lost 4 bases and J lost 4, with 16 bases in between. This CDR3 spans 15 amino acids. Germline values: CDR1 SGHAT, CDR2 FQNNGV. CDR3: CASSSFETGLYGYTF. The CDR3 DNA is TGTGCCAGCAGCTCCTTCGAGACAGGCCTCTATGGCTACACCTTC.

This clone was counted only a few times. The chain joins TRBV29-1 to TRBJ1-1; 7 bases are shared with TRBD1. Germline V CDR1 and CDR2: SQVTM, ANQGSEA. The V and J ends lost 6 bases and 5 bases, in that order; junction bases with no gene match: 9. CDR3 length equals 13 residues. CDR3: CSVTRQGSTEAFF. The CDR3, as DNA: TGCAGCGTAACAAGACAGGGATCAACTGAAGCTTTCTTT.

The chain couples TRBV7-9 to TRBJ2-1; 10 bases agree with TRBD2. Germline V gene sequence: CDR1 SEHNR, CDR2 FQNEAQ (reference sequence). The CDR3 has 17 amino acids. Trimming removed 5 bases from V and 9 bases from J; junction bases left unmatched: 16. The CDR3 loop reads CASSSQSSSGRHGEQFF. The CDR3 nucleotides read TGTGCCAGCAGCAGCCAAAGTAGTAGCGGGAGGCATGGTGAGCAGTTCTTC.

V usage is TRBV5-1 and J usage is TRBJ2-3; D unresolved. This CDR3 is built from 14 residues. Germline CDR1 SGHRS, CDR2 YFSETQ. Trimming pared 0 bases from V and 4 bases from J, leaving 9 bases between. The CDR3 spells CASSLAALADTQYF. CDR3 in DNA: TGCGCCAGCAGCTTGGCAGCGTTGGCAGATACGCAGTATTTT.

This chain joins TRBV21-1 and TRBJ2-4; TRBD1 reflects the table's D call only, with no check against the DNA. TRBV21-1 is given as a pseudogene. CDR3 length: 20 residues. CDR3 sequence: CASSKPRTGFIQIAKNIQYF. The DNA for the CDR3 is TGTGCCAGCAGCAAACCCAGGACAGGGTTCATCCAGATAGCCAAAAACATTCAGTACTTC.

The chain uses TRBV5-8 and TRBJ1-1, with D possibly TRBD1 on 5 matching bases. Germline V lookup: CDR1 SGHTS, CDR2 YDEGEE. There are 11 residues in the CDR3. Trimming removed 2 bases at V and 10 bases at J, with 9 bases between. In DNA form, the CDR3 reads TGTGCCAGCAGCTTTTTGAGGGGAGCTTTCTTT. This sequence encodes CASSFLRGAFF.

The chain couples TRBV15 to TRBJ1-5; D is undetermined. This CDR3 contains 12 residues. From germline, CDR1 is LNHNV and CDR2 YYDKDF (reference sequence). Trimming pared 0 bases from V and 11 bases from J, leaving 8 bases between. CDR3 sequence: CATSRDAAAQHF. As DNA, the CDR3 is TGTGCCACCAGCAGAGACGCCGCAGCCCAGCATTTT.

V is TRBV7-9 and J is TRBJ1-3; no clear D. Germline loops: CDR1 SEHNR, CDR2 FQNEAQ (reference sequence). The germline V and J ends were trimmed by 2 bases and 4 bases, with 12 bases remaining between them. The CDR3 runs to 15 residues. The CDR3: CASSLSPETGNTIYF. As DNA, the CDR3 is TGTGCCAGCAGCTTATCCCCTGAGACCGGAAACACCATATATTTT.

The V gene is TRBV5-5, the J gene TRBJ1-1; D gene uncertain. Trimming took off 3 bases at V and 0 bases at J, with 15 bases between the two ends. Germline V CDR1 and CDR2: SGHKS, YYEKEE (reference sequence). The CDR3 consists of 16 residues. The CDR3 protein is CASSSVGILMNTEAFF. CDR3 DNA: TGTGCCAGCAGCTCCGTCGGGATTTTGATGAACACTGAAGCTTTCTTT.

The gene calls are TRBV10-3 and TRBJ2-5; possibly TRBD2 for D (5 bases). Between the trimmed V and J ends, which lost 8 bases and 4 bases, there was a span of 8 bases. CDR1 and CDR2 (germline): ENHRY, SYGVKD. The CDR3 is 11 residues long. The CDR3 nucleotides are TGTGCCATCGGACGGGGAGAGACCCAGTACTTC. Residues: CAIGRGETQYF.

The chain recombines TRBV19 with TRBJ2-7, with TRBD2 identical over 10 bases. The V gene end was trimmed by 5 bases and the J gene end by 4 bases; junction bases not matched to a gene: 8. The CDR3 loop spans 15 amino acids. CDR1 and CDR2 from the germline V gene are LNHDA and SQIVND (reference sequence). CDR3 nucleotides: TGTGCCAGTAGTGCCAGGACTAGCGGATATTACGAGCAGTACTTC. This sequence encodes CASSARTSGYYEQYF. Filled out from reference TRBV19 and TRBJ2-7, the complete variable domain reads DGGITQSPKYLFRKEGQNVTLSCEQNLNHDAMYWYRQDPGQGLRLIYYSQIVNDFQKGDIAEGYSVSREKKESFPLTVTSAQKNPTAFYLCASSARTSGYYEQYFGPGTRLTVT.

The chain carries TRBV5-6 and TRBJ1-2; perhaps TRBD1 as D (6 bases). Germline CDR1 and CDR2: SGHDT and YYEEEE. The CDR3 extends over 16 amino acids. V shed 4 bases and J shed 0 bases, with 16 bases lying between them. The DNA of the CDR3 is TGTGCCAGCAGCCCCGCGGGACACGGACCTAACTATGGCTACACCTTC. This sequence encodes CASSPAGHGPNYGYTF.

This chain connects TRBV7-9 to TRBJ1-1; TRBD1 aligns across 7 bases. The CDR3 sequence is 15 residues long. From germline, CDR1 is SEHNR and CDR2 FQNEAQ (reference sequence). V dropped 5 bases and J dropped 11; count of bases not matched to a gene: 17. CDR3 sequence (DNA): TGTGCCAGCAGCCCATGGGACAGTTTCAAAAGGGCGGCTTTCTTT. This gives the protein CASSPWDSFKRAAFF.

The gene calls are TRBV29-1 and TRBJ2-3; D is uncertain. CDR1 and CDR2 (germline): SQVTM, ANQGSEA. V gave up 8 bases and J gave up 3 bases, with 15 bases separating them. The CDR3 has 13 residues. In DNA form, the CDR3 reads TGCAGCTATAGACGGGTACCAACAGATACGCAGTATTTT. Residues: CSYRRVPTDTQYF.

The chain employs TRBV6-5 and TRBJ1-5; TRBD1 is a possible D gene (5 bases). Trimming stripped 8 bases from V and 2 bases from J, with 10 bases between. CDR3 length: 13 amino acids. Germline CDR1 is MNHEY and CDR2 is SVGAGI. Written as DNA, the CDR3 is TGTGCCAGCGGCAGGGAGGGCAATCAGCCCCAGCATTTT. Encoded protein: CASGREGNQPQHF.

V and J are TRBV25-1 and TRBJ1-2; D ambiguous. V was clipped by 4 bases and J by 4 bases, with 7 bases between them. CDR1 is MGHDK and CDR2 is SYGVNS in the germline V gene. The CDR3 has 12 amino acids. The CDR3 protein is CASSGDTYGYTF. CDR3 bases: TGTGCCAGCAGTGGGGATACCTATGGCTACACCTTC.

The rearrangement joins TRBV3-1 (or the pseudogene TRBV3-2) to TRBJ1-2; no firm D call. CDR1 and CDR2 from the germline V gene are LGHDT and YNNKEL (reference sequence). V lost 3 bases and J 7 bases, leaving 15 bases between the germline ends. This CDR3 contains 14 residues. The CDR3 DNA reads as TGTGCCAGCAGCCACGGAGGATCCGCCGGTGGCTACACCTTC. Protein sequence: CASSHGGSAGGYTF.

The genes are TRBV5-1 and TRBJ2-7; TRBD1 agrees at 9 bases. Looked up from germline, CDR1 is SGHRS and CDR2 is YFSETQ. The CDR3 runs to 14 residues. The J segment lost 3 bases and the V segment lost 4 bases, leaving 5 bases of the junction unmatched. CDR3 nucleotides: TGCGCCAGCAGCGCCACAGGGGGCAGCTACGAGCAGTACTTC. Protein: CASSATGGSYEQYF.

The rearrangement joins TRBV5-6 to TRBJ1-2; D may be TRBD1 (5 bases). The CDR3 totals 14 residues. Germline V lookup: CDR1 SGHDT, CDR2 YYEEEE. V was clipped by 1 base and J by 2 bases, with 9 bases between them. CDR3 in DNA: TGTGCCAGCAGCTTGCAGGGCACGAACTATGGCTACACCTTC. Translated, it gives CASSLQGTNYGYTF. Variable domain in full (rest from reference TRBV5-6 and TRBJ1-2): DAGVTQSPTHLIKTRGQQVTLRCSPKSGHDTVSWYQQALGQGPQFIFQYYEEEERQRGNFPDRFSGHQFPNYSSELNVNALLLGDSALYLCASSLQGTNYGYTFGSGTRLTVV.